The clone carrying this TCR beta chain has only a few counts. Together with a sample-barcoded 5' primer, a J-beta primer mix was included in a second PCR lasting about 7 to 11 cycles. TCRdb processed the 5' RACE reads anew with MiXCR; each CDR3 protein has one entry. The sample lists around 940,000 distinct CDR3 sequences, roughly 51% seen once, with about a fifth in the top ten. This sample is drawn from a study of blood T cells in healthy people across ages. This CDR3 has 14 residues. Germline V gives CDR1 SQVTM, CDR2 ANQGSEA. V dropped 4 bases and J dropped 7 bases, with 17 bases sitting between them. The sample, 7.5 to 10 milliliters of peripheral blood, was drawn from each donor.

This sequence was found in a woman aged 60-70 years in good health. This chain joins TRBV29-1 and TRBJ2-1; D possibly corresponds to TRBD1 (6 bases). Sequenced: blood. CDR3 in DNA: TGCAGCGTTGTGGCAGGCCAGGGGTGGAATGAGCAGTTCTTC. It encodes CSVVAGQGWNEQFF.